This T cell receptor (beta chain) was sequenced for a study of blood T cells in healthy people across ages. Study context: In model experiments, template switching was able to capture about one barcoded beta molecule for every two T cells that were present.

Looked up from germline, CDR1 is LGHDT and CDR2 is YNNKEL (reference sequence). Trimming left V 4 bases short and J 4 bases short, with 18 bases between. This CDR3 spans 16 amino acids. The second PCR ran about 6 to 12 cycles with a sample-barcoded 5' primer and J-beta primers. TCRdb reanalysed the 5' RACE reads using MiXCR and keeps one entry per CDR3 protein. The data hold some 370,000 distinct CDR3 sequences, with about 49% observed a single time. Study-level points and caveats: The fall in TCR beta diversity per million T cells was roughly linear with age. Versus aged donors, long-lived donors had higher diversity and more naive CD4+ cells.

Turning to this clonotype: Antigen: not known.

The V call is TRBV3-1, the J call TRBJ2-3, with a tentative D call TRBD2 (6 bases). The TCR sequence derives from a man aged 55 to 69 in good health. The sequenced sample consisted of blood. The CDR3 DNA reads TGTGCCAGCAGCCTAAGGGGACTGAGTGACCCAGATACGCAGTATTTT. This encodes CASSLRGLSDPDTQYF.